This note documents a single T cell receptor (beta chain) sequence. Its antigen is undetermined. PCR was performed using 60 Vbeta and 13 Jbeta primers. Generated by immunoSEQ multiplex PCR, the TCRdb table keeps only in-frame clones and is missing some. The table includes 150,000 or so clones, 82% detected once. This sample is drawn from a study of cytomegalovirus exposure and HLA in healthy donors. The study, taken as a whole, reports: Later work associated 16,951 TCR beta sequences with HLA alleles at 0.05 false discovery rate. In an earlier analysis, productive rearrangement rates for most beta V segments clustered near 87% or 30%. Cytomegalovirus-associated TCR beta chains were listed, numbering around 150. V- and J-gene trimming in TCR beta was tied to a missense DCLRE1C variant by an analysis performed later.

The TCR was taken from a male donor in good health and CMV-seronegative. The specimen was PBMCs.

This CDR3 reads CASSATGYHEQYF. In DNA, the CDR3 is TGTGCCAGCAGCGCAACAGGTTACCACGAGCAGTACTTC. The gene calls are TRBV14 and TRBJ2-7, with a tentative D call TRBD1 (5 bases). Trimming removed 5 bases from V and 5 bases from J, with 13 bases in between. The germline V gene encodes CDR1 SGHDN and CDR2 FVKESK. The CDR3 totals 13 residues.